These 30 T cell receptor beta chains originate from one sample sequenced in a study of blood T cell repertoires in COVID-19. TCRdb's table, derived via immunoSEQ multiplex PCR, lists solely in-frame clones and lacks some. The sample carries 200,000 to 300,000 clones, roughly 86% recorded once. Specimen: peripheral blood. The receptors were gathered from a woman aged 55-69 years with COVID-19, enrolled during active disease.

This clone appeared once. The chain joins TRBV23-1 to TRBJ1-1; 8 bases fit TRBD1. TRBV23-1 is filed as an ORF, its function uncertain. This CDR3 is built from 13 residues. J was trimmed by 4 bases and V by 10 bases; bases with no gene match: 8. For the CDR3, the DNA is TGCGCCAACCACAGGGGGACGGGCACTGAAGCTTTCTTT. This sequence encodes CANHRGTGTEAFF.

The chain couples TRBV6-5 to TRBJ1-2; D might be TRBD1 (6 bases). The CDR3 loop spans 15 amino acids. V was shortened by 6 bases and J by 0 bases, with 14 bases between the two germline ends. CDR1 and CDR2 from the germline V gene are MNHEY and SVGAGI. CDR3 region: CASRGQGTPNYGYTF. In DNA form, the CDR3 reads TGTGCCAGCAGGGGTCAGGGGACGCCTAACTATGGCTACACCTTC.

This clone was seen just once. This chain uses TRBV4-2 with TRBJ2-1; TRBD1 is a possible D gene (6 bases). V was trimmed by 0 bases and J by 8 bases, leaving 17 bases between them. This CDR3 region has 16 residues. Germline CDR1 LGHNA, CDR2 YNFKEQ. The CDR3 nucleotides read TGTGCCAGCAGCCAAGATGGGGGCCCGGGGTTCGATGAGCAGTTCTTC. It yields the protein CASSQDGGPGFDEQFF.

V gene TRBV7-9 combines with J gene TRBJ1-5; 10 positions agree with TRBD1. The CDR3 loop spans 19 amino acids. Germline V lookup: CDR1 SEHNR, CDR2 FQNEAQ (reference sequence). With 5 bases clipped from V and 0 bases from J, the junction kept 13 bases outside the gene matches. CDR3 in DNA: TGTGCCAGCAGCCAAACGACAGGGGGCTGGCGTAATAGCAATCAGCCCCAGCATTTT. Residues: CASSQTTGGWRNSNQPQHF.

The chain employs TRBV28 and TRBJ2-2; 9 positions match TRBD1. Germline V gene sequence: CDR1 MDHEN, CDR2 SYDVKM. The CDR3 covers 16 residues. After removal of 6 bases from V and 0 bases from J, the junction contained 5 bases not matched to a gene. Written as DNA, the CDR3 is TGTGCCAGCAGAGGACAGGGGATCGCGAACACCGGGGAGCTGTTTTTT. Translation gives CASRGQGIANTGELFF.

The chain combines TRBV6-6 with TRBJ2-7; D not resolved. Germline CDR1 is MNHNY and CDR2 is SVGAGI (reference sequence). The CDR3 is 12 amino acids. The V end lost 6 bases, the J end lost 4 bases, and 10 bases lay between the germline ends. CDR3 amino acids: CASRTPNYEQYF. The CDR3 DNA follows: TGTGCCAGCAGGACACCCAATTACGAGCAGTACTTC.

This chain connects TRBV2 to TRBJ2-7; 8 bases line up with TRBD1. V lost 6 bases and J lost 3; bases outside the gene matches: 10. The CDR3 extends over 15 amino acids. Per germline, CDR1 SNHLY and CDR2 FYNNEI. CDR3 in amino acids: CASSQDRGFFYEQYF. The DNA for the CDR3 is TGTGCCAGCAGCCAAGACAGGGGATTTTTCTACGAGCAGTACTTC. Complete variable domain (other parts from reference TRBV2 and TRBJ2-7): EPEVTQTPSHQVTQMGQEVILRCVPISNHLYFYWYRQILGQKVEFLVSFYNNEISEKSEIFDDQFSVERPDGSNFTLKIRSTKLEDSAMYFCASSQDRGFFYEQYFGPGTRLTVT.

This clone was counted a single time. The chain combines TRBV5-8 with TRBJ2-7; the D is unclear. Germline CDR1 and CDR2: SGHTS and YDEGEE. CDR3 length: 11 amino acids. Trimming stripped 3 bases from V and 3 bases from J, with 4 bases between. CDR3 sequence (DNA): TGTGCCAGCAGCTCGTTCTACGAGCAGTACTTC. This encodes CASSSFYEQYF. Drawing the rest from reference TRBV5-8 and TRBJ2-7, the complete variable domain is EAGVTQSPTHLIKTRGQQATLRCSPISGHTSVYWYQQALGLGLQFLLWYDEGEERNRGNFPPRFSGRQFPNYSSELNVNALELEDSALYLCASSSFYEQYFGPGTRLTVT.

The chain recombines TRBV13 with TRBJ1-6; D is unclear. The germline CDR1 and CDR2 sequences are PRHDT and FYEKMQ (reference sequence). V was trimmed by 4 bases and J by 7 bases, leaving 5 bases between them. The CDR3 has 12 residues. The CDR3 bases are TGTGCCAGCAGCTGGGCAAATTCACCCCTCCACTTT. Translation gives CASSWANSPLHF.

The chain links TRBV5-5 to TRBJ2-5; D remains ambiguous. The V and J ends lost 4 bases and 4 bases respectively, with 11 bases between them. CDR3 length: 13 residues. CDR1 and CDR2 from the germline V gene are SGHKS and YYEKEE (reference sequence). DNA of the CDR3: TGTGCCAGCAGCCCATTAGCAAGAGAGACCCAGTACTTC. This sequence encodes CASSPLARETQYF.

V gene TRBV6-4 combines with J gene TRBJ2-1, with 7 bases aligning to TRBD2. Unmatched junction bases numbered 12, after V lost 6 bases and J lost 7 bases. This CDR3 region has 15 residues. Looked up from germline, CDR1 is MRHNA and CDR2 is SNTAGT. CDR3 residues: CASRPRGAGDNEQFF. The CDR3 DNA reads TGTGCCAGCAGACCCCGAGGGGCGGGAGATAATGAGCAGTTCTTC.

The CDR3 DNA follows: TGTGCCAGTAGCAACCAGGCGGGCTCGAGCTCCTACAATGAGCAGTTCTTC. It codes for CASSNQAGSSSYNEQFF. The V call is TRBV19, the J call TRBJ2-1, with D tentatively TRBD2 (5 bases). Per the germline V gene, CDR1 is LNHDA and CDR2 is SQIVND (reference sequence). The CDR3 is 17 residues long. V shed 6 bases and J shed 0 bases, with 18 bases lying between them.

V and J are TRBV5-4 and TRBJ2-2; D is unclear. This CDR3 contains 15 residues. Germline loops: CDR1 SGHNT, CDR2 YYREEE (reference sequence). Trimming pared 2 bases from V and 5 bases from J, leaving 13 bases between. The CDR3 DNA sequence: TGTGCCAGCAGCTTCAGCGCACACTTAACCGGGGAGCTGTTTTTT. It yields the protein CASSFSAHLTGELFF.

This clone is a singleton in its sample. The chain links TRBV2 to TRBJ1-5, with TRBD1 as a possible D gene (6 bases). This CDR3 contains 13 residues. Trimming shortened V by 4 bases and J by 7 bases, and 11 bases separated the two germline ends. Germline-derived CDR1 and CDR2 are SNHLY and FYNNEI. DNA of the CDR3: TGTGCCAGCAGTGGAGGGCAGGGGCAGCCCCAGCATTTT. This codes for CASSGGQGQPQHF.

This rearrangement joins TRBV30 to TRBJ2-7; D unresolved. Germline V lookup: CDR1 GTSNPN, CDR2 SVGIG (reference sequence). The V gene lost 4 bases and the J gene lost 4 bases, with 14 bases spanning the gap. The CDR3 covers 13 residues. The CDR3 sequence is CAWTPGTTYEQYF. As DNA, the CDR3 is TGTGCCTGGACCCCCGGTACTACATACGAGCAGTACTTC.

There are a few counts of this clone. The same CDR3 also results from other DNA sequences found in this sample. The CDR3 nucleotides read TGCGCCAGCAGCTTGGCAGGCAGCTCCTACGAGCAGTACTTC. This gives the protein CASSLAGSSYEQYF. The J gene is TRBJ2-7, the V gene TRBV5-1; D remains ambiguous. In germline, CDR1 is SGHRS, CDR2 YFSETQ. The V end was cut by 0 bases, the J end by 0 bases, with 7 bases between. The CDR3 length is 14 residues.

This rearrangement joins TRBV19 to TRBJ2-3; TRBD2 agrees at 13 bases. This CDR3 has 16 amino acids. Germline V lookup: CDR1 LNHDA, CDR2 SQIVND (reference sequence). With V trimmed by 0 bases and J by 6 bases, 3 bases remained unmatched. CDR3 residues: CASSIDGLAGADTQYF. The CDR3 coding sequence is TGTGCCAGTAGTATAGATGGACTAGCGGGAGCGGATACGCAGTATTTT.

The V call is TRBV2, the J call TRBJ1-6; D ambiguous. This CDR3 spans 14 amino acids. V lost 4 bases and J 5 bases, leaving 9 bases between the germline ends. The germline CDR1 and CDR2 sequences are SNHLY and FYNNEI. CDR3 sequence: CASSVLHNNSPLHF. DNA of the CDR3: TGTGCCAGCAGTGTTTTACACAATAATTCACCCCTCCACTTT.

This sequence joins TRBV20-1 and TRBJ1-2; possibly TRBD1 for D (6 bases). The V gene's germline CDR1 is DFQATT and CDR2 SNEGSKA (reference sequence). V shed 3 bases and J shed 4 bases, with 12 bases lying between them. CDR3 length equals 13 residues. The CDR3 sequence is CSASGGGGYGYTF. CDR3 sequence (DNA): TGCAGTGCTAGTGGAGGGGGGGGCTATGGCTACACCTTC.

A few counts support this clone. This chain joins TRBV6-1 and TRBJ2-3, with TRBD2 identical over 12 bases. Germline V gene lookup returns CDR1 MNHNS and CDR2 SASEGT. V lost 4 bases to trimming and J lost 5 bases; unmatched junction nucleotides: 7. This CDR3 has 16 residues. CDR3 amino acids: CASSALGLAGEDTQYF. The CDR3 DNA follows: TGTGCCAGCAGTGCATTGGGACTAGCGGGCGAAGATACGCAGTATTTT.

J is TRBJ1-2 and V is TRBV29-1, with TRBD1 as a possible D gene (6 bases). This CDR3 is built from 15 residues. The V gene lost 3 bases and the J gene lost 1 base, with 15 bases spanning the gap. Per germline, CDR1 SQVTM and CDR2 ANQGSEA. Here the CDR3 reads CSVDPRQVSNYGYTF. Here the CDR3 DNA reads TGCAGCGTTGATCCCCGACAGGTAAGTAACTATGGCTACACCTTC.

This chain joins TRBV12-3 or TRBV12-4 and TRBJ1-5; D gene unclear. Trimming left V 1 base short and J 5 bases short, with 6 bases between. This CDR3 is 13 amino acids long. The CDR3 reads CASSLGPHQPQHF. For the CDR3, the DNA is TGTGCCAGCAGTTTAGGGCCACATCAGCCCCAGCATTTT.

The rearrangement joins TRBV11-2 to TRBJ2-7; perhaps TRBD1 as D (5 bases). The CDR3 runs to 14 residues. Trimming pared 5 bases from V and 1 base from J, leaving 12 bases between. Germline V lookup: CDR1 SGHAT, CDR2 FQNNGV. The CDR3 region has the DNA TGTGCCAGCAGCCGACCAGGGTCTTCCTACGAGCAGTACTTC. This encodes CASSRPGSSYEQYF. Looking up the rest from reference TRBV11-2 and TRBJ2-7 gives the full variable domain: EAGVAQSPRYKIIEKRQSVAFWCNPISGHATLYWYQQILGQGPKLLIQFQNNGVVDDSQLPKDRFSAERLKGVDSTLKIQPAKLEDSAVYLCASSRPGSSYEQYFGPGTRLTVT.

The chain is built from TRBV30 and TRBJ1-6; 10 bases agree with TRBD1. This CDR3 region has 16 residues. V shed 1 base and J 4 bases; nucleotides not matched to a gene: 4. The germline gives CDR1 GTSNPN, CDR2 SVGIG (reference sequence). The CDR3 region is CAWSETGGPYNSPLHF. The CDR3, as DNA: TGTGCCTGGAGTGAGACAGGGGGCCCTTATAATTCACCCCTCCACTTT.

This chain connects TRBV5-1 to TRBJ2-1, with D possibly being TRBD1 (5 bases). Trimming removed 4 bases from V and 0 bases from J, with 20 bases in between. Germline CDR1 is SGHRS and CDR2 is YFSETQ. The CDR3 covers 18 residues. The CDR3 nucleotides read TGCGCCAGCAGCCCCACCCCTGGGGCCCCAAGCTCCTACAATGAGCAGTTCTTC. As protein: CASSPTPGAPSSYNEQFF.

The chain recombines TRBV6-5 with TRBJ1-6; 8 bases line up with TRBD1. CDR1 and CDR2 from the germline V gene are MNHEY and SVGAGI. The CDR3 extends over 16 amino acids. V lost 3 bases and J lost 4; bases outside the gene matches: 5. The CDR3 loop reads CASSYHTGGYNSPLHF. The CDR3 region has the DNA TGTGCCAGCAGTTATCATACAGGGGGTTATAATTCACCCCTCCACTTT.

The chain carries TRBV6-2 or TRBV6-3 and TRBJ2-1; 12 bases match TRBD2. The junction had 18 bases not matched to a gene; V was cut back by 5 bases and J by 1 base. This CDR3 spans 21 amino acids. Germline CDR1 and CDR2: MNHEY and SVGEGT. CDR3 bases: TGTGCCAGCAGTCCCCTCCTATCTAGCGGGAGGGGTGTACGGTCCTACAATGAGCAGTTCTTC. This sequence encodes CASSPLLSSGRGVRSYNEQFF.

This clone has just a few counts. The chain carries TRBV19 and TRBJ1-2; 11 nucleotides align to TRBD1. Germline assignment: CDR1 LNHDA and CDR2 SQIVND (reference sequence). CDR3 length: 16 residues. V lost 7 bases, J lost 4 bases, and 11 bases stayed unmatched. The CDR3 protein is CASTRTGGFFGYGYTF. The CDR3 DNA is TGTGCCAGTACCAGGACAGGGGGCTTCTTCGGCTATGGCTACACCTTC.

V is TRBV19 and J is TRBJ1-2; 8 nucleotides align to TRBD1. CDR1 LNHDA and CDR2 SQIVND come from the germline V gene (reference sequence). This CDR3 is built from 13 residues. Trimming at V came to 9 bases and at J to 5 bases, leaving 8 bases not matched to a gene. The CDR3 loop is CASSDRGSYGYTF. The CDR3 nucleotides are TGTGCCAGCAGCGACAGGGGAAGTTATGGCTACACCTTC.

This clone was seen only a few times. The chain is built from TRBV18 and TRBJ2-7, with 10 bases lining up with TRBD2. This CDR3 is built from 16 residues. Trimming took 0 bases from V and 5 from J; bases not matched to a gene: 7. The germline CDR1 and CDR2 sequences are KGHSH and LQKENI. The CDR3 DNA sequence: TGTGCCAGCTCACCACCTAGCGGGAGGTTAAGGAACGAGCAGTACTTC. This sequence encodes CASSPPSGRLRNEQYF. The entire variable domain, with the rest obtained from reference TRBV18 and TRBJ2-7, is as follows: NAGVMQNPRHLVRRRGQEARLRCSPMKGHSHVYWYRQLPEEGLKFMVYLQKENIIDESGMPKERFSAEFPKEGPSILRIQQVVRGDSAAYFCASSPPSGRLRNEQYFGPGTRLTVT.